This entry lists 15 T cell receptor beta chains sequenced from one sample in a study of T cell repertoires in cytomegalovirus infection. From the reads, TCRdb called clonotypes with MiXCR, one entry per CDR3 protein. The sample contains hundreds of thousands of distinct CDR3 sequences, about 7% of which appear only once. Source material: PBMCs. The receptors originated from a human donor in good health (CMV status not recorded). Some clones in this sample may be carry-over from other donors' samples.

This clonotype has ten or more counts. This rearrangement joins TRBV12-3 or TRBV12-4 to TRBJ1-2; D not resolved. The CDR3 sequence is 15 residues long. Trimming pared 2 bases from V and 8 bases from J, leaving 18 bases between. The CDR3 region is CASSLSPEEDFGYTF. The CDR3 nucleotides read TGTGCCAGCAGTTTATCCCCGGAGGAGGACTTCGGCTACACCTTC.

This clonotype was recorded at least ten times. The chain links TRBV7-2 to TRBJ1-1, with TRBD1 identical over 8 bases. V dropped 2 bases and J dropped 0; count of bases not matched to a gene: 8. There are 17 residues in the CDR3. Germline V lookup: CDR1 SGHTA, CDR2 FQGNSA. The CDR3 sequence is CASSLIGQGALNTEAFF. In DNA form, the CDR3 reads TGTGCCAGCAGCTTAATAGGGCAGGGGGCGTTGAACACTGAAGCTTTCTTT.

The V and J genes are TRBV6-2 or TRBV6-3 and TRBJ1-1; D is ambiguous. V lost 6 bases, J lost 4 bases, and 9 bases lay in between. The CDR3 runs to 12 residues. The germline CDR1 and CDR2 sequences are MNHEY and SVGEGT. CDR3 sequence (DNA): TGTGCCAGCAGCTGGACGGCCACTGAAGCTTTCTTT. It yields the protein CASSWTATEAFF.

This clonotype has only a few counts. The J gene is TRBJ2-3, the V gene TRBV19, with D perhaps assigned TRBD1 or TRBD2 (6 bases each). The germline CDR1 and CDR2 sequences are LNHDA and SQIVND (reference sequence). The length of the CDR3 is 15 residues. Deletions cut 0 bases from V and 3 bases from J, with 10 bases between. CDR3 sequence reads: CASSIEGGWTDTQYF. CDR3 coding DNA: TGTGCCAGTAGTATAGAAGGGGGGTGGACAGATACGCAGTATTTT.

This clonotype was counted at least ten times. V and J are TRBV7-2 and TRBJ2-1, with 14 nucleotides matching TRBD2. CDR3 length equals 16 residues. Germline CDR1 and CDR2: SGHTA and FQGNSA. Trimming removed 2 bases from V and 12 bases from J; junction bases left unmatched: 9. Here the CDR3 reads CASSLQTSGGAWGQFF. The CDR3 DNA reads TGTGCCAGCAGCTTACAGACTAGCGGGGGGGCGTGGGGGCAGTTCTTC.

This clonotype was detected many times. The chain is built from TRBV18 and TRBJ1-1; 7 bases are shared with TRBD1. CDR1 is KGHSH, CDR2 LQKENI, per germline. V shed 2 bases, J shed 5 bases, and the junction held 5 bases outside the gene matches. The CDR3 length is 14 residues. The CDR3 nucleotides are TGTGCCAGCTCACCAGAACAGGGGTTAACTGAAGCTTTCTTT. Encoded protein: CASSPEQGLTEAFF.

In this sample, this clonotype turned up many times. This chain uses TRBV5-6 with TRBJ1-1; D gene uncertain. The CDR3 length is 12 residues. Trimming removed 4 bases at V and 5 bases at J, with 9 bases between. Germline V gives CDR1 SGHDT, CDR2 YYEEEE. CDR3 sequence: CASSEGRTEAFF. In nucleotides, the CDR3 is TGTGCCAGCAGCGAAGGGAGGACTGAAGCTTTCTTT.

The chain employs TRBV6-5 and TRBJ1-5, with a weak D call TRBD1 (6 bases). With 6 bases removed from V and 0 bases from J, the gap between germline ends came to 12 bases. The length of the CDR3 is 15 residues. Looked up from germline, CDR1 is MNHEY and CDR2 is SVGAGI. The chain's CDR3 is CASRRQVYSNQPQHF. CDR3 sequence (DNA): TGTGCCAGCAGACGACAGGTTTATAGCAATCAGCCCCAGCATTTT.

This clonotype was found many times. This chain links TRBV6-2 or TRBV6-3 with TRBJ2-3; 9 bases match TRBD1. With 0 bases clipped from V and 3 bases from J, the junction kept 10 bases outside the gene matches. CDR3 size: 18 residues. The V gene's germline CDR1 is MNHEY and CDR2 SVGEGT. In DNA, the CDR3 is TGTGCCAGCAGTTACTCATCGCGGGACAGGGTGGGGACAGATACGCAGTATTTT. This encodes CASSYSSRDRVGTDTQYF.

This clonotype was found many times. The genes are TRBV3-1 and TRBJ2-5, with TRBD2 matching 9 bases. CDR3 length equals 17 residues. In germline, CDR1 is LGHDT, CDR2 YNNKEL (reference sequence). J lost 5 bases, V lost 2 bases, and 12 bases had no gene match. CDR3 DNA sequence: TGTGCCAGCAGCCAACCGAGACTAGCGGACTTCCGCGAGACCCAGTACTTC. Encoded protein: CASSQPRLADFRETQYF.

This clonotype was seen ten or more times. This rearrangement joins TRBV20-1 to TRBJ2-3; D tentatively reads TRBD1 or TRBD2 (5 bases each). The V end was cut by 6 bases, the J end by 1 base, with 17 bases between. CDR1 DFQATT and CDR2 SNEGSKA come from the germline V gene (reference sequence). The CDR3 is 15 amino acids. The CDR3 DNA follows: TGCAGTGCCACCACGGGTCGGGGCGGCACAGATACGCAGTATTTT. Protein sequence: CSATTGRGGTDTQYF.

The table lists this clonotype with many counts. This chain links TRBV20-1 with TRBJ1-1; the D gene is possibly TRBD1 (5 bases). V gave up 5 bases and J gave up 7 bases, with 20 bases separating them. This CDR3 is 14 amino acids long. Germline V lookup: CDR1 DFQATT, CDR2 SNEGSKA (reference sequence). Written as DNA, the CDR3 is TGCAGTGCTTACTTCGGCGGGGCTTGGGGTGAAGCTTTCTTT. This codes for CSAYFGGAWGEAFF.

At least ten counts were recorded for this clonotype. CDR3 protein: CASSSLGRGGYEQYF. The CDR3 region has the DNA TGTGCCAGCAGTTCCCTCGGGAGGGGTGGCTACGAGCAGTACTTC. V gene TRBV7-8 combines with J gene TRBJ2-7; the match to TRBD2 covers 8 bases. V dropped 6 bases and J dropped 3; count of bases not matched to a gene: 10. The length of the CDR3 is 15 residues. The germline CDR1 and CDR2 sequences are SGHVS and FQNEAQ.

This clonotype was recorded many times. This chain joins TRBV9 and TRBJ2-1, with D perhaps TRBD1 (6 bases). V lost 0 bases and J 9 bases, leaving 19 bases between the germline ends. Germline V CDR1 and CDR2: SGDLS, YYNGEE. The CDR3 totals 16 residues. The CDR3 loop reads CASSVGRLGAQGEQFF. The DNA of the CDR3 is TGTGCCAGCAGCGTAGGAAGGCTGGGGGCGCAGGGTGAGCAGTTCTTC.

This clonotype was recorded at least ten times. The genes are TRBV5-6 and TRBJ1-5, with TRBD1 matching over 9 bases. The V and J ends lost 4 bases and 1 base, in that order; junction bases with no gene match: 12. The CDR3 is made up of 18 amino acids. Germline loops: CDR1 SGHDT, CDR2 YYEEEE. The CDR3 region has the DNA TGTGCCAGCAGCCGCGGGACAGGGTTTTTCGCGAGCAATCAGCCCCAGCATTTT. Its translation is CASSRGTGFFASNQPQHF.